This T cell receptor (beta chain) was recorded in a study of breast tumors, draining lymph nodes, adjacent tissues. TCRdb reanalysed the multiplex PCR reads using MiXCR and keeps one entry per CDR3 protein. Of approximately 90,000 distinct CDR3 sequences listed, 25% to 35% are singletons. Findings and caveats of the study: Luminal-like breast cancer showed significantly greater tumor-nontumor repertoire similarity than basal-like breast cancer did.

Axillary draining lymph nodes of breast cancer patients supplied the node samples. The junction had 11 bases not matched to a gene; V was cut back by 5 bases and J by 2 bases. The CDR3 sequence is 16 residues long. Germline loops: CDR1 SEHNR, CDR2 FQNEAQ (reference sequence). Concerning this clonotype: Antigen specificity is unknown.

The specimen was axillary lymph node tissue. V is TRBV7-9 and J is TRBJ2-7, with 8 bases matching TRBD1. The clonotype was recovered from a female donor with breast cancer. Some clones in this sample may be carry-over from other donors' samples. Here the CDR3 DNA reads TGTGCCAGCAGCGTCTCCGGGACAGGTGGGGCCTACGAGCAGTACTTC. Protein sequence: CASSVSGTGGAYEQYF.